This T cell receptor (beta chain) was sequenced for a study of T cell repertoires in cytomegalovirus infection. There are 13 residues in the CDR3. V was pared by 8 bases and J by 6 bases, with 13 bases between. The germline CDR1 and CDR2 sequences are MDHEN and SYDVKM. One entry per CDR3 protein results from TCRdb running MiXCR on the reads. The table includes hundreds of thousands of distinct CDR3 sequences, 24% detected once. The sequence derives from a human donor in good health (CMV status not recorded). Some clones in this sample may be carry-over from other donors' samples. The source material was CD8+ T cells from PBMCs. The gene calls are TRBV28 and TRBJ1-4; tentative D call: TRBD1 (5 bases). The chain's CDR3 is CASGDGPDEKLFF. The CDR3 coding sequence is TGTGCCAGCGGGGACGGTCCTGATGAAAAACTGTTTTTT.